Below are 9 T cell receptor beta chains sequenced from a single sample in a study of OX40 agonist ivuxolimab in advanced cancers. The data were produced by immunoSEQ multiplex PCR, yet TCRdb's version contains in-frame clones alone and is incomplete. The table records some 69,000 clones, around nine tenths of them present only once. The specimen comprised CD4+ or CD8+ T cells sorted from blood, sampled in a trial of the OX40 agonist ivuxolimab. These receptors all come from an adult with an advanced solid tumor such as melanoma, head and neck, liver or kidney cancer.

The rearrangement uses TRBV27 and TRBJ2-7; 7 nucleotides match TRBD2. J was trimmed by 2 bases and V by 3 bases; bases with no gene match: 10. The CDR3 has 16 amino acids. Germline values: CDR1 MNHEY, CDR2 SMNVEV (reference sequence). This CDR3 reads CASSLSLAGDTYEQYF. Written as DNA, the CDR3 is TGTGCCAGCAGTTTGAGTCTGGCGGGAGACACCTACGAGCAGTACTTC.

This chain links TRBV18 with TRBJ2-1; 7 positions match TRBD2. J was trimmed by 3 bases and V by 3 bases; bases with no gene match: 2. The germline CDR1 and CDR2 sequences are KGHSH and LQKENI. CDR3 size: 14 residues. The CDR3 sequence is CASSPGGIYNEQFF. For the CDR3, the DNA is TGTGCCAGCTCACCGGGGGGGATCTACAATGAGCAGTTCTTC.

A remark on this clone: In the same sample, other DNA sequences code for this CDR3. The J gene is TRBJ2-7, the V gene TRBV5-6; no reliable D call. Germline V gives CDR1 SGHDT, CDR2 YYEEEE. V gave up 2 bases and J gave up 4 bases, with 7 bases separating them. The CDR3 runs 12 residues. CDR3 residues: CASSLQMYEQYF. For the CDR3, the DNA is TGTGCCAGCAGCTTACAAATGTACGAGCAGTACTTC.

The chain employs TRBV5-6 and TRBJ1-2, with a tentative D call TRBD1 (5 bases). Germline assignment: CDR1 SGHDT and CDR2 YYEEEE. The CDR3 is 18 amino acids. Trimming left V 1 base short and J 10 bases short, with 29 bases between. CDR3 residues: CASSLFGGTAGTQTFYTF. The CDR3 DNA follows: TGTGCCAGCAGCTTGTTTGGGGGTACTGCAGGTACCCAGACTTTCTACACCTTC. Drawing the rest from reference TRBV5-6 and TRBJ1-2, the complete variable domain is DAGVTQSPTHLIKTRGQQVTLRCSPKSGHDTVSWYQQALGQGPQFIFQYYEEEERQRGNFPDRFSGHQFPNYSSELNVNALLLGDSALYLCASSLFGGTAGTQTFYTFGSGTRLTVV.

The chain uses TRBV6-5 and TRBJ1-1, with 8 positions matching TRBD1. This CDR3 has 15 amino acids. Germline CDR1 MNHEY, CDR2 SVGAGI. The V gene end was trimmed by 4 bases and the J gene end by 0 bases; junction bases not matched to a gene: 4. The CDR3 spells CASSSGGAMNTEAFF. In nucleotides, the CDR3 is TGTGCCAGCAGTTCAGGGGGCGCCATGAACACTGAAGCTTTCTTT.

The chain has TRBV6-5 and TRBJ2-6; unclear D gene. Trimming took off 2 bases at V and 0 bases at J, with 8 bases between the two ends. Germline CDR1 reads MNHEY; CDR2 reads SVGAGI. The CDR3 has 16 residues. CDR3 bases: TGTGCCAGCAGTTACCCGAGCAACTCTGGGGCCAACGTCCTGACTTTC. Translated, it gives CASSYPSNSGANVLTF.

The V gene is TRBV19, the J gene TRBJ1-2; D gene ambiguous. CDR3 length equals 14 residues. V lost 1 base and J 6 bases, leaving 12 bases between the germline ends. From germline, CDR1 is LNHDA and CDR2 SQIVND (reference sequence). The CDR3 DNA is TGTGCCAGTAGTATAGGTGGCGGACCAGATGGCTACACCTTC. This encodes CASSIGGGPDGYTF.

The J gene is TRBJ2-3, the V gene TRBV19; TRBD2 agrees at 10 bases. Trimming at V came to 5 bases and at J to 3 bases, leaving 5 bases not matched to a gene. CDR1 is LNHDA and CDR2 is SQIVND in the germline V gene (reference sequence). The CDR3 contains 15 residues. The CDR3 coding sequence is TGTGCCAGTAGTCAGCTTAGCGGGGGGACAGATACGCAGTATTTT. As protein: CASSQLSGGTDTQYF. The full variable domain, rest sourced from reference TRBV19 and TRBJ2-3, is DGGITQSPKYLFRKEGQNVTLSCEQNLNHDAMYWYRQDPGQGLRLIYYSQIVNDFQKGDIAEGYSVSREKKESFPLTVTSAQKNPTAFYLCASSQLSGGTDTQYFGPGTRLTVL.

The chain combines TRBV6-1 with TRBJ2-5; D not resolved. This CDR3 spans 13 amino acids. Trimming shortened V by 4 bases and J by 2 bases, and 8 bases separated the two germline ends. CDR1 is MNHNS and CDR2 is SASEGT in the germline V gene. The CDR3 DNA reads TGTGCCAGCAGTGTCTCCGGGCAAGAGACCCAGTACTTC. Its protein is CASSVSGQETQYF.